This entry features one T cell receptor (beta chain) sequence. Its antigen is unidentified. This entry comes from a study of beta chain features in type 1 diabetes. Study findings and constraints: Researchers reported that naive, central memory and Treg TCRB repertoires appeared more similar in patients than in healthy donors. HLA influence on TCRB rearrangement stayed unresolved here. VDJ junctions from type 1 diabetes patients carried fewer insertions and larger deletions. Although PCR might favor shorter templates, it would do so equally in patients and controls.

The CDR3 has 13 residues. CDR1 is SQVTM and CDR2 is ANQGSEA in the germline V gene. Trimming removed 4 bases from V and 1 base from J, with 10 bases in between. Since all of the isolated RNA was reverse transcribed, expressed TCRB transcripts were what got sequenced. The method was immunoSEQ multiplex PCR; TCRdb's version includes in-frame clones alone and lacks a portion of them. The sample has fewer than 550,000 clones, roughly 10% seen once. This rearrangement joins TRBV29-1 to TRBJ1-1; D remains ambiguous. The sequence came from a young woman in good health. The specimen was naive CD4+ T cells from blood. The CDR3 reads CSVVRHGNTEAFF. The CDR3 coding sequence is TGCAGCGTTGTGCGGCACGGGAACACTGAAGCTTTCTTT.